Listed below are T cell receptor beta chains from one sample, sequenced in a study of blood T cell repertoires in COVID-19. Some clones are missing from TCRdb's copy, which holds only in-frame ones; the method was immunoSEQ multiplex PCR. This sample yields under 350,000 clones, of which about 80% are seen a single time; approximately 9% belongs to the top ten. The sample was peripheral blood. Source of these receptors: a woman in her forties or fifties who had recovered from COVID-19. The CDR3 runs from the conserved cysteine through the conserved F or W. The order of the fields is V gene, clone size, D gene, J gene, CDR3 DNA, CDR3 protein. A D gene is named only where the DNA matches it firmly. Size values are once, few and many counts, or a class for expanded clones, and some rows have none.

V gene: TRBV2; clone size: NA; D gene: NA; J gene: TRBJ2-7; CDR3 DNA: TGTGCCAGCAGGGCCGGGACAACCTATCTCTACGAGCAGTACTTC; CDR3 protein: CASRAGTTYLYEQYF
V gene: TRBV19; clone size: NA; D gene: NA; J gene: TRBJ2-7; CDR3 DNA: TGTGCCAGTAGTATGGTTGAGGGTGGCGAGCAGTACTTC; CDR3 protein: CASSMVEGGEQYF
V gene: TRBV6-2/TRBV6-3; clone size: NA; D gene: TRBD2; J gene: TRBJ2-2; CDR3 DNA: TGTGCCAGCAGTTACAAGGCTAGCGGGGGCCTCGGGGGCACCGGGGAGCTGTTTTTT; CDR3 protein: CASSYKASGGLGGTGELFF
V gene: TRBV7-2; clone size: NA; D gene: TRBD1; J gene: TRBJ2-2; CDR3 DNA: TGTGCCAGCAGGCAGGGACAGGGGTTTTGGGCCGGGGAGCTGTTTTTT; CDR3 protein: CASRQGQGFWAGELFF
V gene: TRBV10-3; clone size: NA; D gene: TRBD2; J gene: TRBJ2-1; CDR3 DNA: TGTGCCATCAGTGAGTCGTTAGCGGGGACTTACAATGAGCAGTTCTTC; CDR3 protein: CAISESLAGTYNEQFF
V gene: TRBV6-2/TRBV6-3; clone size: NA; D gene: NA; J gene: TRBJ2-7; CDR3 DNA: TGTGCCAGCAGCCAGCAAGGGGCCGGGTGGGGCGAGCAGTACTTC; CDR3 protein: CASSQQGAGWGEQYF
V gene: TRBV7-3; clone size: NA; D gene: NA; J gene: TRBJ2-5; CDR3 DNA: TGTGCCAGCAGCTTAACCCCACAAGAGACCCAGTACTTC; CDR3 protein: CASSLTPQETQYF
V gene: TRBV6-5; clone size: once; D gene: NA; J gene: TRBJ1-5; CDR3 DNA: TGTGCCAGCAGTTACTCCCAGGGTGGTAATCAGCCCCAGCATTTT; CDR3 protein: CASSYSQGGNQPQHF
V gene: TRBV28; clone size: NA; D gene: NA; J gene: TRBJ1-6; CDR3 DNA: TGTGCCAGCAGTTCAACAGGAGTTCTCCACTTT; CDR3 protein: CASSSTGVLHF
V gene: TRBV11-2; clone size: NA; D gene: NA; J gene: TRBJ2-7; CDR3 DNA: TGTGCCAGCAGCTCTAGCGACGAGCAGTACTTC; CDR3 protein: CASSSSDEQYF
V gene: TRBV12-5; clone size: NA; D gene: NA; J gene: TRBJ2-2; CDR3 DNA: TGTGCTAGTGGTTTGCGGGGATCCGGGGAGCTGTTTTTT; CDR3 protein: CASGLRGSGELFF
V gene: TRBV18; clone size: NA; D gene: TRBD1; J gene: TRBJ1-6; CDR3 DNA: TGTGCCAGCTCACCAGGACAGGGGAATTCACCCCTCCACTTT; CDR3 protein: CASSPGQGNSPLHF
V gene: TRBV29-1; clone size: NA; D gene: NA; J gene: TRBJ2-2; CDR3 DNA: TGCAGCGTTACAGGGAGCTTCGCCGGGGAGCTGTTTTTT; CDR3 protein: CSVTGSFAGELFF
V gene: TRBV5-6; clone size: NA; D gene: TRBD2; J gene: TRBJ2-7; CDR3 DNA: TGTGCCAGCAGCCCGTTAGCGGGGACTGTGCAGTACTTC; CDR3 protein: CASSPLAGTVQYF
V gene: TRBV9; clone size: NA; D gene: NA; J gene: TRBJ2-2; CDR3 DNA: TGTGCCAGCAGCGGCGGGACGGTCGGCACCGGGGAGCTGTTTTTT; CDR3 protein: CASSGGTVGTGELFF
V gene: TRBV19; clone size: NA; D gene: NA; J gene: TRBJ2-1; CDR3 DNA: TGTGCCAGTAGTATGGGACTGTACAATGAGCAGTTCTTC; CDR3 protein: CASSMGLYNEQFF
V gene: TRBV7-8; clone size: NA; D gene: TRBD1; J gene: TRBJ2-2; CDR3 DNA: TGTGCCAGCAGCTTTCGGGACAGGGGGCTCACCGGGGAGCTGTTTTTT; CDR3 protein: CASSFRDRGLTGELFF
V gene: TRBV3-1/TRBV3-2; clone size: NA; D gene: TRBD1; J gene: TRBJ1-6; CDR3 DNA: TGTGCCAGCAGCCAAGATGGGACAGGGACGTGGTCACCCCTCCACTTT; CDR3 protein: CASSQDGTGTWSPLHF
V gene: TRBV27; clone size: NA; D gene: TRBD2; J gene: TRBJ2-3; CDR3 DNA: TGTGCCAGCAGTTTGTTACTAGCGGGTGATACGCAGTATTTT; CDR3 protein: CASSLLLAGDTQYF
V gene: TRBV7-9; clone size: NA; D gene: TRBD2; J gene: TRBJ2-3; CDR3 DNA: TGTGCCAGCACTACCAGTGGGCTAGCGGGAGTAGATACGCAGTATTTT; CDR3 protein: CASTTSGLAGVDTQYF
V gene: TRBV24-1; clone size: NA; D gene: TRBD2; J gene: TRBJ2-7; CDR3 DNA: TGTGCCACCAGTGCCTGGGGGGGGACCTCCTACGAGCAGTACTTC; CDR3 protein: CATSAWGGTSYEQYF
V gene: TRBV14; clone size: NA; D gene: TRBD2; J gene: TRBJ2-3; CDR3 DNA: TGTGCCAGCAGCCAGTTCAGCGGGGGGCGGGGGACAGATACGCAGTATTTT; CDR3 protein: CASSQFSGGRGTDTQYF
V gene: TRBV5-1; clone size: NA; D gene: TRBD2; J gene: TRBJ2-3; CDR3 DNA: TGCGCCAGCAGCTTGGGTAGCGGGGGAGATACAGATACGCAGTATTTT; CDR3 protein: CASSLGSGGDTDTQYF
V gene: TRBV5-1; clone size: NA; D gene: NA; J gene: TRBJ2-1; CDR3 DNA: TGCGCCAGCAGCCTAGATCGGGGGAGGCAGTTCTTC; CDR3 protein: CASSLDRGRQFF
V gene: TRBV10-2; clone size: NA; D gene: TRBD1; J gene: TRBJ2-1; CDR3 DNA: TGCGCCAGCAGTAGGACAGGGGGCGATGAGCAGTTCTTC; CDR3 protein: CASSRTGGDEQFF
V gene: TRBV28; clone size: few; D gene: TRBD1; J gene: TRBJ1-1; CDR3 DNA: TGTGCCAGCCCGCCTGGGACAGGGGTACACACTGAAGCTTTCTTT; CDR3 protein: CASPPGTGVHTEAFF
V gene: TRBV19; clone size: NA; D gene: TRBD2; J gene: TRBJ2-7; CDR3 DNA: TGTGCCAGTAGTCAACAGGGACTAGCGGGAGTGTGGTACGAGCAGTACTTC; CDR3 protein: CASSQQGLAGVWYEQYF
V gene: TRBV19; clone size: NA; D gene: NA; J gene: TRBJ2-3; CDR3 DNA: TGTGCCAGTAGTGCCCTACAGGGAGGCACAGATACGCAGTATTTT; CDR3 protein: CASSALQGGTDTQYF
V gene: TRBV15; clone size: NA; D gene: TRBD2; J gene: TRBJ2-7; CDR3 DNA: TGTGCCACCAGCAGCTACGCTAGCGGGAGGTACGAGCAGTACTTC; CDR3 protein: CATSSYASGRYEQYF
V gene: TRBV5-1; clone size: NA; D gene: TRBD2; J gene: TRBJ2-5; CDR3 DNA: TGCGCCAGCAGCAAGGGACTACCCCAACAAGAGACCCAGTACTTC; CDR3 protein: CASSKGLPQQETQYF
V gene: TRBV18; clone size: once; D gene: TRBD1; J gene: TRBJ2-2; CDR3 DNA: TGTGCCAGCTCACCAAACAGGGGGAACACCGGGGAGCTGTTTTTT; CDR3 protein: CASSPNRGNTGELFF
V gene: TRBV4-2; clone size: NA; D gene: NA; J gene: TRBJ2-7; CDR3 DNA: TGTGCCACCTCCTCGAACTCCCACGAGCAGTACTTC; CDR3 protein: CATSSNSHEQYF